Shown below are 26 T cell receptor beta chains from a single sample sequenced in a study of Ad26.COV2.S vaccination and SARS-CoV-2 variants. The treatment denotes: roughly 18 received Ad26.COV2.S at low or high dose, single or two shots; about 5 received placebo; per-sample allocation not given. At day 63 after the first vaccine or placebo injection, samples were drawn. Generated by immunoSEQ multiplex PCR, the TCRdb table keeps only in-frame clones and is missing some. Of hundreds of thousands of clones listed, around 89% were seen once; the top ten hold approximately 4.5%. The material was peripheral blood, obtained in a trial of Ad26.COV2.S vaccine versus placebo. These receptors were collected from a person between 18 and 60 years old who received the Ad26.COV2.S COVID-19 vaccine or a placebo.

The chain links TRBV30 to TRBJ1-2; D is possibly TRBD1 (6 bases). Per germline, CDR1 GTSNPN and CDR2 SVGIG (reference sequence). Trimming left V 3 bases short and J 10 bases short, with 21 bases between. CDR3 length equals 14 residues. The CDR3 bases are TGTGCCTGGAGGATCGGGGGCAGGGCACCCTCCTACACCTTC. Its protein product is CAWRIGGRAPSYTF.

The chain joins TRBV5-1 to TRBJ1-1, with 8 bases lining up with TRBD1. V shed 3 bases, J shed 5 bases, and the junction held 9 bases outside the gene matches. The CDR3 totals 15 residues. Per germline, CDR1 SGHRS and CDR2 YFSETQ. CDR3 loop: CASSSTGGFWTEAFF. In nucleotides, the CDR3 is TGCGCCAGCAGCTCCACAGGGGGTTTTTGGACTGAAGCTTTCTTT.

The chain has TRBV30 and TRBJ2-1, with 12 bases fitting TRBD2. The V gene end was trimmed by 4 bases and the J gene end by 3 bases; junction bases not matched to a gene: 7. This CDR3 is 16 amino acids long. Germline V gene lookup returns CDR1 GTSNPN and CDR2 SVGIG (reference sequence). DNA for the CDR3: TGTGCCTGGATAGCGCGGACTAGCGGGATCTACAATGAGCAGTTCTTC. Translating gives CAWIARTSGIYNEQFF.

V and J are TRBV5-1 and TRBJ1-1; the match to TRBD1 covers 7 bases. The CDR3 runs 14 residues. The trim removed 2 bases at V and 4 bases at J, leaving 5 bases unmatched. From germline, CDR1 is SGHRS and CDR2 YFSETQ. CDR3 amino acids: CASSLTGEVTEAFF. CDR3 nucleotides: TGCGCCAGCAGCTTAACAGGGGAGGTCACTGAAGCTTTCTTT.

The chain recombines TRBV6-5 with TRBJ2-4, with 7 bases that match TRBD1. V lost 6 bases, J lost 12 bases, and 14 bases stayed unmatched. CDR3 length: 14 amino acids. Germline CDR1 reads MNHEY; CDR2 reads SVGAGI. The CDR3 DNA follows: TGTGCCAGCAGACCACAGGGGATAGCCGGAAATCAGTACTTC. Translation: CASRPQGIAGNQYF.

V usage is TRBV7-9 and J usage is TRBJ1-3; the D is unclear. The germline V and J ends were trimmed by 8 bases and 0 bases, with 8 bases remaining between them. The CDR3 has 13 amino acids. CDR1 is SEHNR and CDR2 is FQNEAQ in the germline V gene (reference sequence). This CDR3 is CASRPSSGNTIYF. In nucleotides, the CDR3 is TGTGCCAGCCGGCCGTCCTCTGGAAACACCATATATTTT. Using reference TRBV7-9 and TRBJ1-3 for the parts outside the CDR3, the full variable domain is DTGVSQNPRHKITKRGQNVTFRCDPISEHNRLYWYRQTLGQGPEFLTYFQNEAQLEKSRLLSDRFSAERPKGSFSTLEIQRTEQGDSAMYLCASRPSSGNTIYFGEGSWLTVV.

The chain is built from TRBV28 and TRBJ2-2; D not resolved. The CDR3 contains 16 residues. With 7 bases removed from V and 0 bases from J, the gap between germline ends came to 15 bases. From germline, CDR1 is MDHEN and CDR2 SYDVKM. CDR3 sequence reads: CASTLNLASNTGELFF. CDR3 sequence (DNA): TGTGCCAGCACTCTGAACTTAGCCTCGAACACCGGGGAGCTGTTTTTT. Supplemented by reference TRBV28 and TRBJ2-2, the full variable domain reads DVKVTQSSRYLVKRTGEKVFLECVQDMDHENMFWYRQDPGLGLRLIYFSYDVKMKEKGDIPEGYSVSREKKERFSLILESASTNQTSMYLCASTLNLASNTGELFFGEGSRLTVL.

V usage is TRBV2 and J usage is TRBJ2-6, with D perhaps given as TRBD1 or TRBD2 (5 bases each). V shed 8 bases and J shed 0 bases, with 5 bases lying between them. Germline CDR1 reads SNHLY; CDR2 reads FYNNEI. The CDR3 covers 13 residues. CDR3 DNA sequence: TGTGCCAGCGGGACCTCTGGGGCCAACGTCCTGACTTTC. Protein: CASGTSGANVLTF.

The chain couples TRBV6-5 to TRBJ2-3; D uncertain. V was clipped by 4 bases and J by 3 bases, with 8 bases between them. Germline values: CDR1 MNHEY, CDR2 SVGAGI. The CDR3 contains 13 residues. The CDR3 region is CASSSVGTDTQYF. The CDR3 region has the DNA TGTGCCAGCAGTTCCGTAGGTACAGATACGCAGTATTTT.

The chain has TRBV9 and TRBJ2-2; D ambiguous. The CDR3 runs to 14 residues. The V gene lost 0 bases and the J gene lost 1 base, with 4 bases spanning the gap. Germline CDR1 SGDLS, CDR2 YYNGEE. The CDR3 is CASSVELNTGELFF. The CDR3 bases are TGTGCCAGCAGCGTAGAGCTGAACACCGGGGAGCTGTTTTTT.

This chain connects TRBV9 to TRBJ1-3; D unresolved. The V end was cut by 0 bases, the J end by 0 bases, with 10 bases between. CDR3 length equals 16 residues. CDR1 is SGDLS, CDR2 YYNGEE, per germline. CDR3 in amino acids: CASSVEPSFSGNTIYF. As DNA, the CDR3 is TGTGCCAGCAGCGTAGAACCGTCCTTCTCTGGAAACACCATATATTTT.

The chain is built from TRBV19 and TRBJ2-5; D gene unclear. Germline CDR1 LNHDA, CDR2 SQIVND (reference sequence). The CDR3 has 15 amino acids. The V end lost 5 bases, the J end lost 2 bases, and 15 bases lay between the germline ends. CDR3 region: CASSWSHRLQETQYF. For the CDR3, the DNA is TGTGCCAGTAGTTGGTCACATCGGCTACAAGAGACCCAGTACTTC.

CDR3 DNA sequence: TGTGCCAGCTCCCTACTACCCCCAGGGCCGGATAGCAATCAGCCCCAGCATTTT. This gives the protein CASSLLPPGPDSNQPQHF. This rearrangement joins TRBV18 to TRBJ1-5, with D possibly being TRBD1 (5 bases). Trimming cost V 6 bases and J 0 bases, with 21 bases left between them. CDR1 KGHSH and CDR2 LQKENI come from the germline V gene. CDR3 length: 18 amino acids.

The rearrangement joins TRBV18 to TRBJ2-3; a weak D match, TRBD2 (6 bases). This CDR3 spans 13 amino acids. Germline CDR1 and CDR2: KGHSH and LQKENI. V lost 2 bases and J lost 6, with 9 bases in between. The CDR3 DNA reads TGTGCCAGCTCACCAGAGACTAGTGATACGCAGTATTTT. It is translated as CASSPETSDTQYF.

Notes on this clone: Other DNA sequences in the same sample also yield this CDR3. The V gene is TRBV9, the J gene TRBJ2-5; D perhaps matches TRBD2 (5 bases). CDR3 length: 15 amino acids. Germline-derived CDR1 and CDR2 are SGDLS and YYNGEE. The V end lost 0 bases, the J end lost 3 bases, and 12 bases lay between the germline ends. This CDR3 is CASSVGDWGEETQYF. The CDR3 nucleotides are TGTGCCAGCAGCGTAGGGGATTGGGGAGAAGAGACCCAGTACTTC.

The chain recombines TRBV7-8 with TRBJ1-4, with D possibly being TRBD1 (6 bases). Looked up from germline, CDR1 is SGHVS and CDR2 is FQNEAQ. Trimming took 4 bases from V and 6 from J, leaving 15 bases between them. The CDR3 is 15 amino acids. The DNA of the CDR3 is TGTGCCAGCAGCTCGCTACAGGGCTTGGATGAAAAACTGTTTTTT. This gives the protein CASSSLQGLDEKLFF.

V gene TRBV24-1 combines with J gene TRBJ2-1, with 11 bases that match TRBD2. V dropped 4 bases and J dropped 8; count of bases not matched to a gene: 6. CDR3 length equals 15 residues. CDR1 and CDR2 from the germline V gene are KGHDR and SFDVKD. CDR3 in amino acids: CATSDQGTSGDEQFF. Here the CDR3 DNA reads TGTGCCACCAGTGACCAGGGGACTAGCGGCGATGAGCAGTTCTTC.

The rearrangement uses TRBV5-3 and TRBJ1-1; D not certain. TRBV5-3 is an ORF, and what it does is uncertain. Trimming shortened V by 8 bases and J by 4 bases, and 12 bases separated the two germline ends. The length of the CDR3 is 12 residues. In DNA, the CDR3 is TGTGCCAGGGGGAGTCGGGGCACTGAAGCTTTCTTT. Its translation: CARGSRGTEAFF.

CDR3 nucleotides: TGTGCCAGCAGCGCCGACAGGGGGACGAAGACCCAGTACTTC. It yields the protein CASSADRGTKTQYF. The rearrangement links TRBV11-1 to TRBJ2-5; 9 positions match TRBD1. From germline, CDR1 is SGHAT and CDR2 FQDESV (reference sequence). This CDR3 has 14 residues. V was clipped by 5 bases and J by 6 bases; unmatched bases: 7.

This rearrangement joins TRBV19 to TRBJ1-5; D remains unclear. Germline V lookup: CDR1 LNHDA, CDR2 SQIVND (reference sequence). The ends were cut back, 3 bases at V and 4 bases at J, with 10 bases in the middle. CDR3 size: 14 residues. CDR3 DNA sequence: TGTGCCAGTAGTATTGGTACGGTGAATCAGCCCCAGCATTTT. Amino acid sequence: CASSIGTVNQPQHF.

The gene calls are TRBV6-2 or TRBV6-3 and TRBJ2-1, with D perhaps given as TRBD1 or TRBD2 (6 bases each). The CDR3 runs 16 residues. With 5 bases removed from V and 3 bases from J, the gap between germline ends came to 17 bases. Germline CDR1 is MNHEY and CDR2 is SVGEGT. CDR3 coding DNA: TGTGCCAGCAGTCCCCACGGGGGCCACGACTACAATGAGCAGTTCTTC. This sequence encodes CASSPHGGHDYNEQFF.

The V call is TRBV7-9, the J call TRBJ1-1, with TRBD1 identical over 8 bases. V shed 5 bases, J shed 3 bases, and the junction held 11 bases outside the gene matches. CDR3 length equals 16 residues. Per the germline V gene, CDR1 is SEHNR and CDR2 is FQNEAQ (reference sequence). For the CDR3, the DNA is TGTGCCAGCAGCGTAACGCAGGGGGCGCGTGACACTGAAGCTTTCTTT. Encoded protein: CASSVTQGARDTEAFF.

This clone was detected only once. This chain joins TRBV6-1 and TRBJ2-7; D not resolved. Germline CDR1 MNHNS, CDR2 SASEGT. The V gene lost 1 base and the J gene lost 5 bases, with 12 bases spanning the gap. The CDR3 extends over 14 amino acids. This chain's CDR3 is CASSEGRKVHEQYF. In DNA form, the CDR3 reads TGTGCCAGCAGTGAAGGCAGGAAGGTGCACGAGCAGTACTTC.

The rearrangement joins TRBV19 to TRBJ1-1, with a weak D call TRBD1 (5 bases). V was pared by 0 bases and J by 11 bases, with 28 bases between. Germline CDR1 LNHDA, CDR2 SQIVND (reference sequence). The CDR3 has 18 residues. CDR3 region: CASSIDPPSQPGPPRAFF. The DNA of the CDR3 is TGTGCCAGTAGTATAGATCCCCCATCCCAACCGGGACCCCCAAGGGCTTTCTTT.

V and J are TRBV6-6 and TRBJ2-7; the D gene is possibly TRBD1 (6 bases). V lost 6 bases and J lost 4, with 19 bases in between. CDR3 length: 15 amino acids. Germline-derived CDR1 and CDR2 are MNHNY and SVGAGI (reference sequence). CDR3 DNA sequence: TGTGCCAGCAGATACAGCGTGGGACAAAAATACGAGCAGTACTTC. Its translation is CASRYSVGQKYEQYF.

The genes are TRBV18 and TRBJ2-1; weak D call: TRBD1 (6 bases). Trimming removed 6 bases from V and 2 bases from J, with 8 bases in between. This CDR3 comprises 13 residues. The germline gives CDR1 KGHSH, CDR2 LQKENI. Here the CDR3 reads CASSGQPYNEQFF. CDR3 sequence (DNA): TGTGCCAGCTCCGGACAGCCCTACAATGAGCAGTTCTTC.